Presented here are 27 T cell receptor beta chains from one specimen sequenced in a study of blood T cell repertoires in COVID-19. Profiled with immunoSEQ multiplex PCR; TCRdb holds only in-frame clones, not every one. This table holds approximately 160,000 clones, about 86% found once. The specimen sequenced was PBMCs or T cells enriched from blood (not recorded which). The source of these receptors is a woman between 50 and 59 years old in a cohort exposed to, infected with or recovered from COVID-19 (not recorded which).

The count of this clone is one. The gene calls are TRBV25-1 and TRBJ2-7, with a tentative D call TRBD1 (5 bases). The CDR3 consists of 15 residues. Between the trimmed V and J ends, which lost 6 bases and 4 bases, there was a span of 19 bases. The germline gives CDR1 MGHDK, CDR2 SYGVNS. CDR3 bases: TGTGCCAGCAGCCGGCCCGGTCGTACAGGATACGAGCAGTACTTC. Translated: CASSRPGRTGYEQYF.

The chain couples TRBV4-2 to TRBJ1-1; possible D gene TRBD1, 6 bases. Germline values: CDR1 LGHNA, CDR2 YNFKEQ. V was clipped by 0 bases and J by 2 bases, with 7 bases between them. CDR3 length: 14 residues. The CDR3 loop reads CASSQEQGNTEAFF. CDR3 nucleotide sequence: TGTGCCAGCAGCCAAGAACAGGGTAACACTGAAGCTTTCTTT.

J is TRBJ1-2 and V is TRBV28; 8 bases match TRBD1. Germline V lookup: CDR1 MDHEN, CDR2 SYDVKM. V lost 6 bases to trimming and J lost 3 bases; unmatched junction nucleotides: 6. CDR3 length equals 14 residues. The DNA of the CDR3 is TGTGCCAGCAGGGAGACAGGGGTTCACTATGGCTACACCTTC. It is translated as CASRETGVHYGYTF.

The table lists this clone with a count of one. This chain links TRBV2 with TRBJ1-5, with a possible D match to TRBD1 (5 bases). This CDR3 comprises 14 residues. Per germline, CDR1 SNHLY and CDR2 FYNNEI. Trimming removed 5 bases from V and 7 bases from J, with 15 bases in between. CDR3 coding DNA: TGTGCCAGCAGTAAGACGGGGGAGGGCCAGCCCCAGCATTTT. It is translated as CASSKTGEGQPQHF.

V is TRBV2 and J is TRBJ2-1; D is perhaps TRBD1 (5 bases). Trimming cost V 4 bases and J 2 bases, with 12 bases left between them. The CDR3 covers 15 residues. Per the germline V gene, CDR1 is SNHLY and CDR2 is FYNNEI. The CDR3 loop reads CASSARLGAYNEQFF. The CDR3 DNA sequence: TGTGCCAGCAGTGCCCGGCTAGGGGCCTACAATGAGCAGTTCTTC.

This clone was found many times. The chain links TRBV12-3 or TRBV12-4 to TRBJ2-7, with TRBD1 matching 8 bases. V lost 8 bases and J lost 2; bases outside the gene matches: 5. This CDR3 is built from 13 residues. CDR3 in amino acids: CASSQGEAYEQYF. The CDR3 bases are TGTGCCAGCTCACAGGGGGAGGCCTACGAGCAGTACTTC.

This chain joins TRBV12-3 or TRBV12-4 and TRBJ2-2; D call uncertain. Trimming left V 2 bases short and J 7 bases short, with 5 bases between. This CDR3 has 12 amino acids. The CDR3 protein is CASSLSYGELFF. For the CDR3, the DNA is TGTGCCAGCAGTTTATCGTACGGGGAGCTGTTTTTT.

This chain joins TRBV7-9 and TRBJ1-4; perhaps TRBD1 as D (5 bases). V was shortened by 8 bases and J by 8 bases, with 18 bases between the two germline ends. The CDR3 consists of 14 residues. Germline-derived CDR1 and CDR2 are SEHNR and FQNEAQ (reference sequence). As DNA, the CDR3 is TGTGCCAGCCATAAAACAGGTTCCCAGGAAAAACTGTTTTTT. It encodes CASHKTGSQEKLFF.

V usage is TRBV4-2 and J usage is TRBJ1-2, with 8 bases aligning to TRBD1. Trimming took 2 bases from V and 0 from J; bases not matched to a gene: 5. Germline V gene sequence: CDR1 LGHNA, CDR2 YNFKEQ. The CDR3 is made up of 16 amino acids. The CDR3 here is CASSQRQDRANYGYTF. CDR3 nucleotide sequence: TGTGCCAGCAGCCAAAGGCAGGACAGGGCTAACTATGGCTACACCTTC.

This chain links TRBV3-1 (or the pseudogene TRBV3-2) with TRBJ2-2; D possibly corresponds to TRBD2 (5 bases). In germline, CDR1 is LGHDT, CDR2 YNNKEL (reference sequence). The CDR3 consists of 16 residues. Trimming took off 4 bases at V and 3 bases at J, with 15 bases between the two ends. The CDR3 nucleotides read TGTGCCAGCAGCCCCACGGGGTTAGCGCACACCGGGGAGCTGTTTTTT. As protein: CASSPTGLAHTGELFF.

The V gene is TRBV19, the J gene TRBJ2-2; TRBD1 is a possible D gene (6 bases). The V gene lost 2 bases and the J gene lost 6 bases, with 10 bases spanning the gap. The CDR3 is 14 residues long. CDR1 and CDR2 (germline): LNHDA, SQIVND (reference sequence). The chain's CDR3 is CASSIYRDAGELFF. CDR3 DNA sequence: TGTGCCAGTAGTATATACAGGGACGCCGGGGAGCTGTTTTTT. The variable domain in full, with the rest retrieved from reference TRBV19 and TRBJ2-2, is DGGITQSPKYLFRKEGQNVTLSCEQNLNHDAMYWYRQDPGQGLRLIYYSQIVNDFQKGDIAEGYSVSREKKESFPLTVTSAQKNPTAFYLCASSIYRDAGELFFGEGSRLTVL.

This chain uses TRBV28 with TRBJ2-5; D possibly corresponds to TRBD2 (6 bases). Germline values: CDR1 MDHEN, CDR2 SYDVKM. V dropped 2 bases and J dropped 5 bases, with 9 bases sitting between them. The CDR3 runs 13 residues. CDR3 in amino acids: CASSLGGWETQYF. The CDR3 DNA follows: TGTGCCAGCAGTTTAGGAGGGTGGGAGACCCAGTACTTC.

The rearrangement links TRBV6-6 to TRBJ2-7, with 7 bases that match TRBD1. The trim removed 8 bases at V and 5 bases at J, leaving 9 bases unmatched. CDR1 and CDR2 from the germline V gene are MNHNY and SVGAGI (reference sequence). The CDR3 length is 13 residues. The chain's CDR3 is CASQTGTEDEQYF. The CDR3 coding sequence is TGTGCCAGCCAAACCGGGACAGAGGACGAGCAGTACTTC.

V is TRBV11-1 and J is TRBJ2-7, with TRBD1 as a possible D gene (6 bases). The CDR3 sequence is 14 residues long. Trimming left V 6 bases short and J 4 bases short, with 16 bases between. In germline, CDR1 is SGHAT, CDR2 FQDESV (reference sequence). CDR3 nucleotide sequence: TGTGCCAGCAGTTTCGCAGGGCAGGGGTACGAGCAGTACTTC. This codes for CASSFAGQGYEQYF.

The V and J genes are TRBV28 and TRBJ1-5, with TRBD1 matching over 7 bases. After removal of 5 bases from V and 6 bases from J, the junction contained 7 bases not matched to a gene. This CDR3 contains 14 residues. Germline V gene lookup returns CDR1 MDHEN and CDR2 SYDVKM. The CDR3 bases are TGTGCCAGCAGTCTACAGGGGAAGGGTCAGCCCCAGCATTTT. The encoded protein is CASSLQGKGQPQHF.

The rearrangement joins TRBV2 to TRBJ2-2; 7 positions match TRBD2. The CDR3 consists of 13 residues. The V and J ends lost 7 bases and 5 bases, in that order; junction bases with no gene match: 4. In germline, CDR1 is SNHLY, CDR2 FYNNEI. CDR3 sequence reads: CASKREGTGELFF. The CDR3 coding sequence is TGTGCCAGCAAGAGGGAGGGAACCGGGGAGCTGTTTTTT.

This clone was counted once. This chain connects TRBV28 to TRBJ2-7; TRBD1 might be the D (7 bases). CDR3 size: 14 residues. The V end was cut by 8 bases, the J end by 5 bases, with 19 bases between. Germline CDR1 reads MDHEN; CDR2 reads SYDVKM. CDR3 amino acids: CASHRGRGVDEQYF. The CDR3 bases are TGTGCCAGCCACCGGGGCAGGGGGGTCGACGAGCAGTACTTC.

The chain combines TRBV5-1 with TRBJ2-5; a possible D gene is TRBD1 (5 bases). The CDR3 runs 15 residues. V was clipped by 4 bases and J by 2 bases, with 15 bases between them. The germline CDR1 and CDR2 sequences are SGHRS and YFSETQ. The CDR3 sequence: CASSSTAGMQETQYF. In DNA, the CDR3 is TGCGCCAGCAGCAGCACTGCAGGGATGCAAGAGACCCAGTACTTC.

The J gene is TRBJ2-7, the V gene TRBV5-1, with D uncertain. CDR3 length: 11 amino acids. The V and J ends lost 3 bases and 4 bases respectively, with 5 bases between them. The germline gives CDR1 SGHRS, CDR2 YFSETQ. The DNA for the CDR3 is TGCGCCAGCAGCTCCAGTTACGAGCAGTACTTC. Its protein product is CASSSSYEQYF.

V usage is TRBV3-1 (or the pseudogene TRBV3-2) and J usage is TRBJ1-1, with TRBD1 matching over 7 bases. V shed 1 base and J 8 bases; nucleotides not matched to a gene: 4. The CDR3 consists of 13 residues. Germline CDR1 is LGHDT and CDR2 is YNNKEL (reference sequence). This CDR3 is CASSQGLTGEAFF. DNA of the CDR3: TGTGCCAGCAGCCAAGGCTTGACAGGGGAAGCTTTCTTT.

The rearrangement uses TRBV27 and TRBJ1-2, with D hard to call. Trimming cost V 3 bases and J 3 bases, with 8 bases left between them. Germline V gives CDR1 MNHEY, CDR2 SMNVEV (reference sequence). The CDR3 length is 13 residues. The CDR3 DNA reads TGTGCCAGCAGTTTTTATGGAGACTATGGCTACACCTTC. Its protein is CASSFYGDYGYTF.

V gene TRBV23-1 combines with J gene TRBJ1-5; possibly TRBD1 for D (5 bases). TRBV23-1 is classed as an ORF, of uncertain function. Trimming stripped 0 bases from V and 0 bases from J, with 21 bases between. The CDR3 runs to 20 residues. The chain's CDR3 is CASSQSSLRDYPNSNQPQHF. CDR3 DNA sequence: TGCGCCAGCAGTCAATCGAGTCTCCGGGACTACCCTAATAGCAATCAGCCCCAGCATTTT.

Here the CDR3 DNA reads TGTGCCAGCAGCGTAGGCGGAGCTAACTATGGCTACACCTTC. The encoded protein is CASSVGGANYGYTF. The chain has TRBV9 and TRBJ1-2; no reliable D call. The CDR3 covers 14 residues. The ends were cut back, 0 bases at V and 0 bases at J, with 6 bases in the middle. In germline, CDR1 is SGDLS, CDR2 YYNGEE. Supplemented by reference TRBV9 and TRBJ1-2, the full variable domain reads DSGVTQTPKHLITATGQRVTLRCSPRSGDLSVYWYQQSLDQGLQFLIQYYNGEERAKGNILERFSAQQFPDLHSELNLSSLELGDSALYFCASSVGGANYGYTFGSGTRLTVV.

The DNA for the CDR3 is TGTGCCAGCAGCCGGCAGGGGGCGCGCCCCAATGAGCAGTTCTTC. This encodes CASSRQGARPNEQFF. J is TRBJ2-1 and V is TRBV5-4; 8 bases are shared with TRBD1. CDR1 is SGHNT and CDR2 is YYREEE in the germline V gene (reference sequence). This CDR3 is built from 15 residues. V trimming: 4 bases; J trimming: 6 bases; junction bases outside the gene matches: 9.

The gene calls are TRBV7-2 and TRBJ1-5; TRBD1 agrees at 8 bases. Germline CDR1 is SGHTA and CDR2 is FQGNSA. The length of the CDR3 is 15 residues. Trimming at V came to 6 bases and at J to 1 base, leaving 5 bases not matched to a gene. CDR3 nucleotides: TGTGCCAGCAGGCCACAGGGGGGGAGCAATCAGCCCCAGCATTTT. It specifies CASRPQGGSNQPQHF.

The J gene is TRBJ2-1, the V gene TRBV9, with 9 bases identical to TRBD2. This CDR3 is 17 amino acids long. Losses at the gene ends were 0 bases for V and 7 bases for J; bases not matched to a gene: 11. Germline lookup yields CDR1 SGDLS and CDR2 YYNGEE. CDR3 coding DNA: TGTGCCAGCAGCGTAGTGGGGGCGGGAGGGCCGAGGAATGAGCAGTTCTTC. The encoded protein is CASSVVGAGGPRNEQFF.

On this clone: Different DNA sequences within this sample yield the same CDR3. This chain connects TRBV7-2 to TRBJ1-6, with D perhaps TRBD1 (5 bases). This CDR3 contains 13 residues. V lost 1 base and J lost 13, with 11 bases in between. Germline V CDR1 and CDR2: SGHTA, FQGNSA. The CDR3 region is CASSLGRAAPLHF. In DNA form, the CDR3 reads TGTGCCAGCAGCTTAGGCAGGGCCGCGCCCCTCCACTTT.